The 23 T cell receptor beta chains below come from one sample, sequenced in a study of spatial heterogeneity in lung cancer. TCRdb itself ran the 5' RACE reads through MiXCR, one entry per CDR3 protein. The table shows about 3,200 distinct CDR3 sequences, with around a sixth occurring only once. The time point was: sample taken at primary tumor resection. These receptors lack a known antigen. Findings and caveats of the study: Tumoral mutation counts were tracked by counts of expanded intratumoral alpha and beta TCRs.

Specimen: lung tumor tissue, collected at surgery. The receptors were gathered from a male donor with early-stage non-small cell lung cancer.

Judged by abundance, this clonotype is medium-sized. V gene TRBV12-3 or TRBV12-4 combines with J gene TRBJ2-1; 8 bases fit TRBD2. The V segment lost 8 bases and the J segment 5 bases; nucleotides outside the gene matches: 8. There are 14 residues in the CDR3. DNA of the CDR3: TGTGCCAGCTGCCCGGGACTAGTGCACAATGAGCAGTTCTTC. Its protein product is CASCPGLVHNEQFF.

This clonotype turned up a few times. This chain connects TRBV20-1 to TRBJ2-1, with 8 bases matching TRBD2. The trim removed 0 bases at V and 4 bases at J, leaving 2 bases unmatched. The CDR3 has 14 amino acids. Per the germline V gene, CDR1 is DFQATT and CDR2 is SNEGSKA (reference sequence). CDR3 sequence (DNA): TGCAGTGCTAGAGACGCGGGAGGTTACAATGAGCAGTTCTTC. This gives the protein CSARDAGGYNEQFF.

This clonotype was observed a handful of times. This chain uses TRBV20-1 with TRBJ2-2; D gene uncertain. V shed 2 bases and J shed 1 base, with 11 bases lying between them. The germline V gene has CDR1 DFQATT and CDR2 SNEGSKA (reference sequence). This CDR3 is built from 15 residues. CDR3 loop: CSARSSTGNTGELFF. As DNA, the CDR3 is TGCAGTGCTAGATCCTCGACTGGGAACACCGGGGAGCTGTTTTTT.

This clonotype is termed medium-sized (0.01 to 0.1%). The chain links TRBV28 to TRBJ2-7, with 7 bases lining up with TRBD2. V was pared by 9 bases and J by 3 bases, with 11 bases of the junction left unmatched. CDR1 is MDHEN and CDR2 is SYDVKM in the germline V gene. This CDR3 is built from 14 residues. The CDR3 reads CASCPGTNDYEQYF. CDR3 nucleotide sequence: TGTGCCAGTTGCCCCGGGACTAATGACTACGAGCAGTACTTC.

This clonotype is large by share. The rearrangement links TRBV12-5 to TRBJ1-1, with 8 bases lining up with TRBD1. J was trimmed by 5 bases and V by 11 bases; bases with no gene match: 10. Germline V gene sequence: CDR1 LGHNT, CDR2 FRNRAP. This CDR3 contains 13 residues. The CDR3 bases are TGTGCTGGTCGACAGGGGATGGTGACTGAAGCTTTCTTT. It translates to CAGRQGMVTEAFF. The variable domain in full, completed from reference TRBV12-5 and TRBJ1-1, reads DARVTQTPRHKVTEMGQEVTMRCQPILGHNTVFWYRQTMMQGLELLAYFRNRAPLDDSGMPKDRFSAEMPDATLATLKIQPSEPRDSAVYFCAGRQGMVTEAFFGQGTRLTVV.

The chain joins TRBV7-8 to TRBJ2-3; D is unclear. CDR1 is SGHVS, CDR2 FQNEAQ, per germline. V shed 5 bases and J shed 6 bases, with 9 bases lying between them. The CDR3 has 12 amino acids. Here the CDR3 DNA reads TGTGCCAGCAGCCCCTCCGTTGATACGCAGTATTTT. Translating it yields CASSPSVDTQYF.

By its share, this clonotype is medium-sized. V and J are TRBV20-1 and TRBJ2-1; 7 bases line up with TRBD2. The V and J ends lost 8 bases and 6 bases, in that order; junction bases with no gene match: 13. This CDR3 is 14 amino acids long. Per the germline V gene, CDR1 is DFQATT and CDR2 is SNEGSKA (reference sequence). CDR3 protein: CSIREAFLGNEQFF. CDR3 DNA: TGCAGTATTCGGGAGGCCTTCCTAGGCAATGAGCAGTTCTTC.

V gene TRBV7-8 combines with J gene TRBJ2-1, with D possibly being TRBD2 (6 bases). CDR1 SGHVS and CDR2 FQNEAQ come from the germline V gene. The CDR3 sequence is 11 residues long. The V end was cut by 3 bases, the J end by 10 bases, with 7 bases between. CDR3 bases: TGTGCCAGCAGCTTGGACTACGAGCAGTTCTTC. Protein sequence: CASSLDYEQFF.

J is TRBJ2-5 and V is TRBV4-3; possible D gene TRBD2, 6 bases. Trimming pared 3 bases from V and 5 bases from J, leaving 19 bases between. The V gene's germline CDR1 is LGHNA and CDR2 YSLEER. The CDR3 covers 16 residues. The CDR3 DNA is TGCGCCAGCAGCCACTCTGGCGGGGCAGCCCCGGAGACCCAGTACTTC. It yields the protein CASSHSGGAAPETQYF.

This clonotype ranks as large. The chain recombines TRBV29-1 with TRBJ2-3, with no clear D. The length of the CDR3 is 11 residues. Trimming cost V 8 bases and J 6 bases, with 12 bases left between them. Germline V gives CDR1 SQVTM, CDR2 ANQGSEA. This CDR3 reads CSCRLGDTQYF. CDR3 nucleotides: TGCAGCTGCCGGTTAGGGGATACGCAGTATTTT.

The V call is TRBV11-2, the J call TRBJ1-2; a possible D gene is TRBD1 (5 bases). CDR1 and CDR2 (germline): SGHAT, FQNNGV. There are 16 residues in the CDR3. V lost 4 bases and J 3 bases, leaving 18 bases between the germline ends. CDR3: CASSSIIGARDYGYTF. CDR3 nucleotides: TGTGCCAGCAGCTCAATTATAGGGGCCAGGGACTATGGCTACACCTTC.

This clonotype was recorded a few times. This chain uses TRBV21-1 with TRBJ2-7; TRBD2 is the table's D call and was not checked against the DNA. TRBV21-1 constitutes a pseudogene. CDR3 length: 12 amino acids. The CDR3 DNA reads TGTGCCAGCACAGGGAGGGTTTGTGAGCAGTACTTC. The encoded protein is CASTGRVCEQYF.

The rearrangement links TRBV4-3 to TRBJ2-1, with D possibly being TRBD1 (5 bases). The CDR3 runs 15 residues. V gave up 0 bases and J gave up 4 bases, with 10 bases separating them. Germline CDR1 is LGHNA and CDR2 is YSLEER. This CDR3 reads CASSQDWGGYNEQFF. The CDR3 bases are TGCGCCAGCAGCCAAGACTGGGGCGGATACAATGAGCAGTTCTTC.

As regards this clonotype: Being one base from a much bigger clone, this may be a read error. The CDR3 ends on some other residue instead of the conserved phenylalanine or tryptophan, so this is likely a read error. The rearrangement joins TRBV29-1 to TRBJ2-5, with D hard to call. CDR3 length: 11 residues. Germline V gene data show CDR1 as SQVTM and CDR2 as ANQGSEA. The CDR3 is CSVEASWTQYS. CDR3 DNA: TGCAGCGTGGAAGCGTCGTGGACCCAGTACTCC.

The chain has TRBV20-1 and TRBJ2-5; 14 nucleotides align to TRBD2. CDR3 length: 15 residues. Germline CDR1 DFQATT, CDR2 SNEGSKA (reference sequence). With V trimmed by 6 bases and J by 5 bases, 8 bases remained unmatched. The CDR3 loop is CSAIGTSGSRETQYF. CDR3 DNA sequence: TGCAGTGCCATAGGGACTAGCGGGAGTCGGGAGACCCAGTACTTC.

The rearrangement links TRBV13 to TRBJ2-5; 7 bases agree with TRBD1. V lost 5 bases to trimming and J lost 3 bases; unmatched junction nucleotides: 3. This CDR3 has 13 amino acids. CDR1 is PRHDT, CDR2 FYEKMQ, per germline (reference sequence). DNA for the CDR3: TGTGCCAGCAGCGACGGGACAGAAGAGACCCAGTACTTC. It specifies CASSDGTEETQYF.

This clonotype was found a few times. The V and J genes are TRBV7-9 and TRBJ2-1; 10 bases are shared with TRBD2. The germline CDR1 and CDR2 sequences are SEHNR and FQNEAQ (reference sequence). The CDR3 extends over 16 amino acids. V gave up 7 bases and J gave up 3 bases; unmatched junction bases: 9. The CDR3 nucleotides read TGTGCCAGCACCGTCGGTAGCGGGAGGCGCTACAATGAGCAGTTCTTC. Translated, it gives CASTVGSGRRYNEQFF.

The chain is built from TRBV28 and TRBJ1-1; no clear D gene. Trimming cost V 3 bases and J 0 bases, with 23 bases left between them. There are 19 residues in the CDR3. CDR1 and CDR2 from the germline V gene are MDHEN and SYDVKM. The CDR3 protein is CASSFDPIDGGNVNTEAFF. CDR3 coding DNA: TGTGCCAGCAGTTTCGACCCTATTGACGGAGGGAATGTGAACACTGAAGCTTTCTTT.

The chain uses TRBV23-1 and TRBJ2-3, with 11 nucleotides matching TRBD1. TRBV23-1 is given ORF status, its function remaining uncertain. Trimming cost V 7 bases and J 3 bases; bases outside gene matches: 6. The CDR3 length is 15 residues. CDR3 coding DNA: TGCGCCAGCACTCCTTGGGACAGGGGGACAGATACGCAGTATTTT. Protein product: CASTPWDRGTDTQYF.

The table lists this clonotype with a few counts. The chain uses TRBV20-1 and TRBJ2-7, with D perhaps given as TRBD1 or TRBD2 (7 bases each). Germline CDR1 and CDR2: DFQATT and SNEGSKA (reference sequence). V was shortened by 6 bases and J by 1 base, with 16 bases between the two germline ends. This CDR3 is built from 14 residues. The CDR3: CSARGLADSYEQYF. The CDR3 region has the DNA TGCAGTGCAAGGGGGCTAGCGGATTCCTACGAGCAGTACTTC.

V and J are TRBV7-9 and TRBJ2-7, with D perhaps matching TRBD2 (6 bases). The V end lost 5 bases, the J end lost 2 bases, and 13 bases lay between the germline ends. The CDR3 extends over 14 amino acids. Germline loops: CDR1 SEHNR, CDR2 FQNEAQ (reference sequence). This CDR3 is CASSGRDFPYEQYF. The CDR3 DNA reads TGTGCCAGCAGCGGAAGGGACTTCCCCTACGAGCAGTACTTC. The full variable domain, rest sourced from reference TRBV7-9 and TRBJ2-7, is DTGVSQNPRHKITKRGQNVTFRCDPISEHNRLYWYRQTLGQGPEFLTYFQNEAQLEKSRLLSDRFSAERPKGSFSTLEIQRTEQGDSAMYLCASSGRDFPYEQYFGPGTRLTVT.

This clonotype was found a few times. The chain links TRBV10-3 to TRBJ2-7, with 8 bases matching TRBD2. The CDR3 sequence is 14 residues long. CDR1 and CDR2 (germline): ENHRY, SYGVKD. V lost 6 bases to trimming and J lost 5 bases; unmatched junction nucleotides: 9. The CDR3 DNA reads TGTGCCATCAGGCCAGCGGGAGAGGTCGACGAGCAGTACTTC. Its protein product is CAIRPAGEVDEQYF.

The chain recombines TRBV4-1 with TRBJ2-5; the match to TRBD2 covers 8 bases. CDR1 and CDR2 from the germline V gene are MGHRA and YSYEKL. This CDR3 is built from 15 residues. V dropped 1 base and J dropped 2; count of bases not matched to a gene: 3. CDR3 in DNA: TGCGCCAGCAGCCAAGGCCCTAGCGGGCAAGAGACCCAGTACTTC. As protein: CASSQGPSGQETQYF.